This T cell receptor beta chain was observed in a study of T cells in Graves' hyperthyroidism and ophthalmopathy. Researchers amplified the TCR beta CDR3 regions from RNA transcripts. Primed by the HTBI set, a first-round RT-PCR was run on the TCR CDR3. TCRdb redid the calling of the multiplex PCR reads with MiXCR, one entry per CDR3 protein. The data contain approximately 600,000 distinct CDR3 sequences, roughly 20% of them singletons. Clinicians diagnosed patients from clinical symptoms, serum thyroxine and TRAb, thyroid ultrasound and orbital computed tomography. The sequence was obtained from a man aged 25 to 40 with Graves' ophthalmopathy. Material for sequencing was blood.

Here the CDR3 DNA reads TGCAGTGCTGCCCCCCCCCTCCACTTT. It is translated as CSAAPPLHF. The rearrangement links TRBV20-1 to TRBJ1-6, with D unresolved. Germline CDR1 is DFQATT and CDR2 is SNEGSKA (reference sequence). The CDR3 has 9 amino acids. Deletions cut 5 bases from V and 13 bases from J, with 6 bases between.